This TCR beta chain is drawn from a study of regulatory T cells in long-lasting Graves disease. Notes on the study in general: Segments TRBV28, TRBJ1-2 and TRBJ2-5 showed preferential usage in persistent disease.

The time point here: newly diagnosed GD, antithyroid drugs for less than 3 months. RNA from PBMCs was the source of the TCR library. This clonotype was recorded at least ten times. Its antigen remains unidentified. V was clipped by 2 bases and J by 7 bases, with 13 bases between them. The CDR3 has 14 amino acids. The germline CDR1 and CDR2 sequences are SGHAT and FQNNGV. HTBI primers from iRepertoire and Arm-PCR of CDR3 regions yielded the TCR beta libraries. One entry per CDR3 protein results from TCRdb running MiXCR on the multiplex PCR reads. The sample has hundreds of thousands of distinct CDR3 sequences, under 20% seen once. This sample was also put to use in a study of T cells in Graves' hyperthyroidism and ophthalmopathy. From that second work: The TCR CDR3 was amplified in a first-round RT-PCR using the HTBI primer set.

The sequence was collected from a woman aged 30 to 39 with Graves disease. The specimen comprised peripheral blood mononuclear cells (PBMCs), sampled at new diagnosis, from a patient treated with antithyroid drugs. The V and J genes are TRBV11-2 and TRBJ2-3, with D tentatively TRBD1 or TRBD2 (5 bases each). For the CDR3, the DNA is TGTGCCAGCAGCTTAAGTGGGACGAAGAATACGCAGTATTTT. Its protein is CASSLSGTKNTQYF.